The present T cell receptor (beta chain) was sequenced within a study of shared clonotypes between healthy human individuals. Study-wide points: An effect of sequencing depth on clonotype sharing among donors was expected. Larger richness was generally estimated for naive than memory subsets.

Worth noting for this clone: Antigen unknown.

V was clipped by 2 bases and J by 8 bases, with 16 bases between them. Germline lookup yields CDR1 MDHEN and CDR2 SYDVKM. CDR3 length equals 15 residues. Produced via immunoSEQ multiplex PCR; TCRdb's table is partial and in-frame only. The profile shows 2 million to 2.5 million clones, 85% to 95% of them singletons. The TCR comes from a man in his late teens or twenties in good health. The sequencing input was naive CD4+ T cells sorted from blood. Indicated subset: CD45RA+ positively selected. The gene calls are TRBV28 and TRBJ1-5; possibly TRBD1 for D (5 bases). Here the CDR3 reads CASSLPAGEREPQHF. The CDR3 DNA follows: TGTGCCAGCAGTTTACCGGCGGGGGAAAGGGAGCCCCAGCATTTT. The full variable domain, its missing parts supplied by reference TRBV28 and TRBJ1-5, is DVKVTQSSRYLVKRTGEKVFLECVQDMDHENMFWYRQDPGLGLRLIYFSYDVKMKEKGDIPEGYSVSREKKERFSLILESASTNQTSMYLCASSLPAGEREPQHFGDGTRLSIL.